This T cell receptor (beta chain) comes out of a study of cytomegalovirus exposure and HLA in healthy donors. Study-level points and caveats: The authors later found HLA-associated TCR beta chains more clonally expanded than equally common others. The Asian-associated ancestry cluster reportedly had fewer N-insertions than the roughly 700-donor mean in a later analysis.

Trimming removed 3 bases from V and 9 bases from J; junction bases left unmatched: 15. Germline CDR1 SGHRS, CDR2 YFSETQ. The CDR3 is 17 amino acids. Sampled while nominally healthy, donors likely had unrecorded immune exposures. With 60 Vbeta and 13 Jbeta primers, the PCR was carried out. TCRdb's table, derived via immunoSEQ multiplex PCR, lists solely in-frame clones and lacks some. The sample lists some 140,000 clones; 80% were seen once. Points on this clone: Its specificity is not known.

Material for sequencing was PBMCs. This TCR derives from a man younger than 45 in good health and CMV-seropositive. The gene calls are TRBV5-1 and TRBJ2-1; 10 bases map to TRBD1. DNA for the CDR3: TGCGCCAGCAGCTGCTGGGGGGCGGGACAGGGGTGTCGTGAGCAGTTCTTC. This sequence encodes CASSCWGAGQGCREQFF.